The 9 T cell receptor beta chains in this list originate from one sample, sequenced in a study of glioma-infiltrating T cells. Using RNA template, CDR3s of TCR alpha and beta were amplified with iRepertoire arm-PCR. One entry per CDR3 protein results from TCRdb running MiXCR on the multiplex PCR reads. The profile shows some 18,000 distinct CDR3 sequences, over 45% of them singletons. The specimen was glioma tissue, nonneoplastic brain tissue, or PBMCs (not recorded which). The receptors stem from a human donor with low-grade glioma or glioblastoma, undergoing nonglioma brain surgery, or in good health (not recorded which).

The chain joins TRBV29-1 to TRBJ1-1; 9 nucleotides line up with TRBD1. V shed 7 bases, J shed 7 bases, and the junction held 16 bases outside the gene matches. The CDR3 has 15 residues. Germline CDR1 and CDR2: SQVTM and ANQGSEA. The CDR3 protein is CSDGTGYDGKNEAFF. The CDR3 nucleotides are TGCAGCGACGGGACAGGGTACGATGGGAAGAATGAAGCTTTCTTT.

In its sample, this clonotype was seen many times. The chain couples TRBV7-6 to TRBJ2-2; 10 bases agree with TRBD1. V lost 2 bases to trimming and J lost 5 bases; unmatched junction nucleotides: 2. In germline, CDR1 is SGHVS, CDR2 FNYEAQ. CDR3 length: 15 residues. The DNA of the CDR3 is TGTGCCAGCAGCTTAAGACAGGGGGCAACCGGGGAGCTGTTTTTT. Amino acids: CASSLRQGATGELFF.

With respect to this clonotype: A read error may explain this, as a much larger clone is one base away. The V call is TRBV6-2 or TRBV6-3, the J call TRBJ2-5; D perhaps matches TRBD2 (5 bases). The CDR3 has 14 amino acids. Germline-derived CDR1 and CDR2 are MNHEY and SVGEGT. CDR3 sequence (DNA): TGTGCCAGCGGTTACCTAGCATCCCAAGAGACCCAGTACTTC. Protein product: CASGYLASQETQYF.

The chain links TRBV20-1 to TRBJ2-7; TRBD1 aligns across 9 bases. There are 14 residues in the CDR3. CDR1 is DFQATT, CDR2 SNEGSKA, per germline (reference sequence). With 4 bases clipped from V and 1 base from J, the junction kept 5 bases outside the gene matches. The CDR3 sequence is CSANPGTGSYEQYF. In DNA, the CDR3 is TGCAGTGCTAACCCCGGGACAGGGTCCTACGAGCAGTACTTC.

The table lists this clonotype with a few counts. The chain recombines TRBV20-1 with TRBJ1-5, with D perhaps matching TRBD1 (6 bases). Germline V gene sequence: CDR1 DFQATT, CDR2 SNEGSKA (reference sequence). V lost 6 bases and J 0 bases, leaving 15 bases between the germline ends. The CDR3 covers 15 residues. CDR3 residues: CSARGVQVSNQPQHF. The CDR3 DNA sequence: TGCAGTGCCAGGGGAGTACAGGTTAGCAATCAGCCCCAGCATTTT.

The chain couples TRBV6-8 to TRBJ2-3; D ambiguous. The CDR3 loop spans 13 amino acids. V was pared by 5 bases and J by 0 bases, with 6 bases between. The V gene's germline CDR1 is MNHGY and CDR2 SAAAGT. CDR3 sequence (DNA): TGTGCCAGCAGTCATCTGAGCACAGATACGCAGTATTTT. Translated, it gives CASSHLSTDTQYF.

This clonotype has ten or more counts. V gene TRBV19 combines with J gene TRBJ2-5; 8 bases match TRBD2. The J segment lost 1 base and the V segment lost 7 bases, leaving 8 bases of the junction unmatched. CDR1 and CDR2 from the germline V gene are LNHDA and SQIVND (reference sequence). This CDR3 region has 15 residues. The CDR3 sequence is CASKLADNFQETQYF. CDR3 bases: TGTGCCAGTAAACTAGCGGACAATTTCCAAGAGACCCAGTACTTC.

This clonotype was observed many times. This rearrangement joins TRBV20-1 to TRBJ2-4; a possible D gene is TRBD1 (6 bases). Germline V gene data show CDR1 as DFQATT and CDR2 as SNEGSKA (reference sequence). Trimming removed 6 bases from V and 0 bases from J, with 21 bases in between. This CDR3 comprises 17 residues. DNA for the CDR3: TGCAGTGCCGAGAGAAACAGGGCAGGGGTAGCCAAAAACATTCAGTACTTC. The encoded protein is CSAERNRAGVAKNIQYF.

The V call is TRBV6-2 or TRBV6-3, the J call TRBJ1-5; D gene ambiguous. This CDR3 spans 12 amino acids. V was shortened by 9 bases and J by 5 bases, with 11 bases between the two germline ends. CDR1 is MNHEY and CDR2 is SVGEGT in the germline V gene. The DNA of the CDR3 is TGTGCCAGTCGGATACCGCATCAGCCCCAGCATTTT. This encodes CASRIPHQPQHF.